This is a list of T cell receptor beta chains from one sample in a study of CD8+ T cells in alopecia areata. Method: immunoSEQ multiplex PCR; TCRdb's copy keeps in-frame clones and lacks some. Of 150,000 to 200,000 clones in the sample, about 54% were seen once. The sequenced sample was CD4+ T cells sorted from blood. These receptor sequences come from a human donor in good health. The CDR3 runs from the conserved cysteine through the conserved F or W. A D gene is named only where the DNA matches it firmly. Only part of the rows carry a size: once, few, many, or a class if the clone is expanded.

D,J,size,length,V,DNA,CDR3
-,TRBJ2-1,-,16,TRBV5-4,TGTGCCAGCAGCTTGGGGGGCGGACAGCCTTACAATGAGCAGTTCTTC,CASSLGGGQPYNEQFF
-,TRBJ2-1,few,10,TRBV29-1,TGCAGCGTCCGCGAGGCTAATCAGTTCTTC,CSVREANQFF
-,TRBJ1-2,-,12,TRBV29-1,TGCAGCGTTGCCCCTAGTCAATATGGCTACACCTTC,CSVAPSQYGYTF
TRBD1,TRBJ2-1,-,17,TRBV7-6,TGTGCCAGCAGCCCCCAAGGACAGGGCTACTCCTACAATGAGCAGTTCTTC,CASSPQGQGYSYNEQFF
TRBD2,TRBJ2-7,once,15,TRBV4-1,TGCGCCAGCAGCCCGCTAGCGGGAGGGCCCAACGAGCAGTACTTC,CASSPLAGGPNEQYF
-,TRBJ1-2,-,14,TRBV9,TGTGCCAGCAGCCCCAGTAAGGTCGCATATGGCTACACCTTC,CASSPSKVAYGYTF
-,TRBJ2-2,-,15,TRBV30,TGTGCCCAGGAGTGGGGGGATCGAAACACCGGGGAGCTGTTTTTT,CAQEWGDRNTGELFF
TRBD2,TRBJ2-7,-,14,TRBV5-1,TGCGCCAGCAGCTTGGGACTAGCGGGAGTCGAGCAGTACTTC,CASSLGLAGVEQYF
TRBD2,TRBJ2-1,-,20,TRBV9,TGTGCCAGCAGCGAGTCACCACCCAGCTCGCGTAGGGGCGGGAGAAATGAGCAGTTCTTC,CASSESPPSSRRGGRNEQFF
-,TRBJ2-7,-,11,TRBV28,TGTGCCAGCAGTTTAACGTGGGCGCAGTACTTC,CASSLTWAQYF
-,TRBJ1-2,-,11,TRBV29-1,TGCAGCGGGGGCGGTGGGCGAGGCTACACCTTC,CSGGGGRGYTF
-,TRBJ2-2,-,15,TRBV5-1,TGCGCCAGCAGGAAGGGTTCCAAGAACACCGGGGAGCTGTTTTTT,CASRKGSKNTGELFF
TRBD1,TRBJ1-5,-,14,TRBV28,TGTGCCAGCGAGAGTTTGGGGGACAGCCGCCCAAAGCATTTT,CASESLGDSRPKHF
-,TRBJ1-1,-,16,TRBV10-3,TGTGCCATCAGTGAGTCTGACGCCAGGGCAAACACTGAAGCTTTCTTT,CAISESDARANTEAFF
TRBD1,TRBJ2-2,-,15,TRBV4-1,TGCGCCAGCAGCCAAGTGGGACAGAGCACCGGGGAGCTGTTTTTT,CASSQVGQSTGELFF
TRBD1,TRBJ2-5,-,14,TRBV19,TGTGCCACCCGTACAGGGGGAAACGTGGAGACCCAGTACTTC,CATRTGGNVETQYF
TRBD2,TRBJ2-5,-,18,TRBV5-4,TGTGCCAGCAGCCAGTCGGTGCTAGCGGGAGGCACTTCAGAGACCCAGTACTTC,CASSQSVLAGGTSETQYF
-,TRBJ1-1,few,12,TRBV6-6,TGTGCCAGCAGTTACTCGAACACTGAAGCTTTCTTT,CASSYSNTEAFF